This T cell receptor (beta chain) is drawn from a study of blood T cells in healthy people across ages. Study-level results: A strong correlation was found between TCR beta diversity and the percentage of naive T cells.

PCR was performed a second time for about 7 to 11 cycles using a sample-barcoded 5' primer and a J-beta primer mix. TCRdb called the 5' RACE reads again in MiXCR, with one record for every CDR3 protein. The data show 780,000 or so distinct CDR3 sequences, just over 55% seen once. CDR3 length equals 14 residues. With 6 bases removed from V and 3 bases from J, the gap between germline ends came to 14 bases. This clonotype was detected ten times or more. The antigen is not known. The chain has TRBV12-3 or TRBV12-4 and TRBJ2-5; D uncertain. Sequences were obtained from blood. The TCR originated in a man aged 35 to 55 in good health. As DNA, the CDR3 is TGTGCCAGCAGCTGGTCGCCCCTTAAAGAGACCCAGTACTTC. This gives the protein CASSWSPLKETQYF.